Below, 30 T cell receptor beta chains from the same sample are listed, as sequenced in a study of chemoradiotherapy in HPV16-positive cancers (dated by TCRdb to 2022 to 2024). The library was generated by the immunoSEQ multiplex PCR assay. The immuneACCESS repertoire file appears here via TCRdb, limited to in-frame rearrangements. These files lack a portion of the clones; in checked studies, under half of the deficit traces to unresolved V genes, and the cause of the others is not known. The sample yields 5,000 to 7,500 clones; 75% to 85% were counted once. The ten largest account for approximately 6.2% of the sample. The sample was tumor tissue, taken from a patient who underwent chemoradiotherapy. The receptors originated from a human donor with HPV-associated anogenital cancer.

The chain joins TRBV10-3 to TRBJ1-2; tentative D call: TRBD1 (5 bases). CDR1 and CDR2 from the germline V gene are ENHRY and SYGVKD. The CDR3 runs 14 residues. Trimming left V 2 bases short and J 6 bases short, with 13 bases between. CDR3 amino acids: CAISETGTTDGYTF. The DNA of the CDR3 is TGTGCCATCAGTGAGACCGGGACTACGGATGGCTACACCTTC.

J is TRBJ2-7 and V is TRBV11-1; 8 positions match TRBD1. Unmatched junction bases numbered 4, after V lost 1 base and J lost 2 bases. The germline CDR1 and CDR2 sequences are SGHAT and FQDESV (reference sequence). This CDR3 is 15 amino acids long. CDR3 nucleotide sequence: TGTGCCAGCAGCTTAGACAGGGGGAAAACCTACGAGCAGTACTTC. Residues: CASSLDRGKTYEQYF.

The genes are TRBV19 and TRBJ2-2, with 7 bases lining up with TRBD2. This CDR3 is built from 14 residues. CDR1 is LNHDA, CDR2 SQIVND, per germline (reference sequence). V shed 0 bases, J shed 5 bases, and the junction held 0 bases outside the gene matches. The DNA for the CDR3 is TGTGCCAGTAGTATAGAGGGGGGGACCGGGGAGCTGTTTTTT. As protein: CASSIEGGTGELFF.

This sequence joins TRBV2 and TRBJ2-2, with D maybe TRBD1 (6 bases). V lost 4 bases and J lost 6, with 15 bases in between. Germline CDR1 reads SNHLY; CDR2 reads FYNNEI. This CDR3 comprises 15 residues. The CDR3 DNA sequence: TGTGCCAGCAGTGCGACAGGAAGCAATCCCGGGGAGCTGTTTTTT. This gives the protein CASSATGSNPGELFF.

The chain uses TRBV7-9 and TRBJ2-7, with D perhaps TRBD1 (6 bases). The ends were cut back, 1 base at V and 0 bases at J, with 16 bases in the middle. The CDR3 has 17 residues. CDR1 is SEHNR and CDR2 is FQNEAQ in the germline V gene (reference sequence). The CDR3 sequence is CASSLEGRQGFSYEQYF. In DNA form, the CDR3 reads TGTGCCAGCAGCTTAGAGGGGCGTCAGGGGTTCTCCTACGAGCAGTACTTC.

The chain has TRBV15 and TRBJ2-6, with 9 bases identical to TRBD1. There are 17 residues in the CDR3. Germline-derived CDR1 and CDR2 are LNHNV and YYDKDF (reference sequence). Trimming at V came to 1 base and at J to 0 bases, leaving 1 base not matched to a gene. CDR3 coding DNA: TGTGCCACCAGCAGAGGGACAGGGGACTCTGGGGCCAACGTCCTGACTTTC. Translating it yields CATSRGTGDSGANVLTF. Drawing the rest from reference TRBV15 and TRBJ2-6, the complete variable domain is DAMVIQNPRYQVTQFGKPVTLSCSQTLNHNVMYWYQQKSSQAPKLLFHYYDKDFNNEADTPDNFQSRRPNTSFCFLDIRSPGLGDTAMYLCATSRGTGDSGANVLTFGAGSRLTVL.

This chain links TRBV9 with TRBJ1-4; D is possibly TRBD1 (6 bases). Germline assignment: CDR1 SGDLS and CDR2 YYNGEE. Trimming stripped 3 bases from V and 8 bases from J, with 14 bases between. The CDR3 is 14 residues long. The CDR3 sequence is CASSARLTGEKLFF. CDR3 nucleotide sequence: TGTGCCAGCAGCGCCCGATTAACAGGGGAAAAACTGTTTTTT.

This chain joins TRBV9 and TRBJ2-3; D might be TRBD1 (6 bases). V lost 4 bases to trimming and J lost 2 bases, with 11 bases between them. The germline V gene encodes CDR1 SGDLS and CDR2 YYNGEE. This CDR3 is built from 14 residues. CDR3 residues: CASSSDRLTDTQYF. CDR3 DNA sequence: TGTGCCAGCAGCAGCGACAGGCTCACAGATACGCAGTATTTT.

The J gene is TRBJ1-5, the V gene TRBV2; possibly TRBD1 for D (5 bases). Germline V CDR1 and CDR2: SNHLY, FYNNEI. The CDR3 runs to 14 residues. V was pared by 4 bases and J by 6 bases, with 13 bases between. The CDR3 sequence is CASSGQGNFQPQHF. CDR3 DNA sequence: TGTGCCAGCAGTGGGCAGGGTAATTTTCAGCCCCAGCATTTT.

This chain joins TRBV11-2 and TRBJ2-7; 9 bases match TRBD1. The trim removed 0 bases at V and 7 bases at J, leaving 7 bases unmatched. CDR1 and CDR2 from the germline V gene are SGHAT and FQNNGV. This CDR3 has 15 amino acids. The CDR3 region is CASSLDLGTGYEQYF. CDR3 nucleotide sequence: TGTGCCAGCAGCTTAGATTTAGGGACAGGGTATGAGCAGTACTTC.

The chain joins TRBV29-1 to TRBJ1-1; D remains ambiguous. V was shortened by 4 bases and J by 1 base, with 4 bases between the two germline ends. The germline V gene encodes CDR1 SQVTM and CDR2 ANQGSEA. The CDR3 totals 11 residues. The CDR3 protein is CSVGENTEAFF. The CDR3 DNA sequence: TGCAGCGTTGGAGAGAACACTGAAGCTTTCTTT.

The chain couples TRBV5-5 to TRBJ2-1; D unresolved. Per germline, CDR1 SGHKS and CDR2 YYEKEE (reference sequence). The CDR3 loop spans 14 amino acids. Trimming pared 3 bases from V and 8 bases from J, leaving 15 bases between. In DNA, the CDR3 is TGTGCCAGCAGCTCAAGGCCAGACACGGATGAGCAGTTCTTC. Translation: CASSSRPDTDEQFF.

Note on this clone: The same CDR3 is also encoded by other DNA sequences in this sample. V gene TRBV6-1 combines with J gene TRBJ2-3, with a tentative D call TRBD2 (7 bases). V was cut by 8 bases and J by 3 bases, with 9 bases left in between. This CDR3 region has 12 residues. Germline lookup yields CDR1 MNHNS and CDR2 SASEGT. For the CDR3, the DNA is TGTGCCAGCGGGGGGGCGACAGATACGCAGTATTTT. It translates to CASGGATDTQYF.

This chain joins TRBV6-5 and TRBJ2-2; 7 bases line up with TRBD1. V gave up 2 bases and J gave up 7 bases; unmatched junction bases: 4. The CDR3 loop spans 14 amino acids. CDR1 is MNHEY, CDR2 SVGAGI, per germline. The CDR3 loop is CASSYNRGSGELFF. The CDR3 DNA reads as TGTGCCAGCAGTTACAACAGGGGTAGCGGGGAGCTGTTTTTT.

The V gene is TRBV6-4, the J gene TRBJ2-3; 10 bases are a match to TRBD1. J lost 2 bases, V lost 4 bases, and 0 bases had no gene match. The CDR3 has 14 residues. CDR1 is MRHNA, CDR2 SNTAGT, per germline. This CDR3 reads CASSGQGATDTQYF. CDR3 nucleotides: TGTGCCAGCAGTGGACAGGGGGCCACAGATACGCAGTATTTT.

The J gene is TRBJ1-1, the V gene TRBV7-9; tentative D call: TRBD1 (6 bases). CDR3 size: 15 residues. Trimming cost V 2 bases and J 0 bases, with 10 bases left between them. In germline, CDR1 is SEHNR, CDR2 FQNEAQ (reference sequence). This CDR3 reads CASSLLRGMNTEAFF. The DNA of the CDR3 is TGTGCCAGCAGCTTATTAAGGGGGATGAACACTGAAGCTTTCTTT.

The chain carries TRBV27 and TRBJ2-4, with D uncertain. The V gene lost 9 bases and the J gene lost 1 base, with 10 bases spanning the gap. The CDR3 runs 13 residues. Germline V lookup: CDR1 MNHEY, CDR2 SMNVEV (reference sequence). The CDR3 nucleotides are TGTGCCAGTCTCGGGTCCGCCAAAAACATTCAGTACTTC. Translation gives CASLGSAKNIQYF.

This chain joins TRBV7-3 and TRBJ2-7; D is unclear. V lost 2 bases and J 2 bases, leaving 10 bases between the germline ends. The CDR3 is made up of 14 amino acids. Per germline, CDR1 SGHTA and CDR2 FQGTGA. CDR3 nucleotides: TGTGCCAGCAGCTTAGGGGTGGGCGCCTACGAGCAGTACTTC. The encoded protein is CASSLGVGAYEQYF.

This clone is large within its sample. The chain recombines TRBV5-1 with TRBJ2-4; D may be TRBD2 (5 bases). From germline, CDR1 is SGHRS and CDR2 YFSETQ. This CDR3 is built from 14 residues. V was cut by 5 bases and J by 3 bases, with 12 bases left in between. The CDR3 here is CASRQSGGKNIQYF. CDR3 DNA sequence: TGCGCCAGCAGACAGTCAGGAGGCAAAAACATTCAGTACTTC.

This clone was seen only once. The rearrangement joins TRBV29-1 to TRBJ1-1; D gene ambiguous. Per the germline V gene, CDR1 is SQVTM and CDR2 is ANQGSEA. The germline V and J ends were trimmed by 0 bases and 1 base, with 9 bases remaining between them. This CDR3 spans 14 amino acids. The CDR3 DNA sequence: TGCAGCGTTGAAGAGCAGATAACGAACACTGAAGCTTTCTTT. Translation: CSVEEQITNTEAFF.

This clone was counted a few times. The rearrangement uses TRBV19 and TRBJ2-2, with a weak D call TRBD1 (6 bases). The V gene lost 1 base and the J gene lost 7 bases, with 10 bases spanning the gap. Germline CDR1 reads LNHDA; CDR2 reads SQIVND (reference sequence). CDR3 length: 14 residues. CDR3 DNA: TGTGCCAGTAGTATAGGGTCCAGGGGCGGGGAGCTGTTTTTT. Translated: CASSIGSRGGELFF.

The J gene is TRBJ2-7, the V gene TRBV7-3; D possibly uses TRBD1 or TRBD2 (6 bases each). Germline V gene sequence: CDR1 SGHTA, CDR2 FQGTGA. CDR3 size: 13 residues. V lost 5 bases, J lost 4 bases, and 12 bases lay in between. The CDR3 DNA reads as TGTGCCAGCAGCGAGGGGGGTGGGTACGAGCAGTACTTC. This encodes CASSEGGGYEQYF.

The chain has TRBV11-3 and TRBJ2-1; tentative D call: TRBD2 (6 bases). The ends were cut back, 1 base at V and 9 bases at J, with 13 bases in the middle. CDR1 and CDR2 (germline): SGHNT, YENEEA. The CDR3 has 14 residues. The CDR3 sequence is CASSLVQRAGEQFF. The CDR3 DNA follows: TGTGCCAGCAGCTTAGTTCAGCGGGCGGGTGAGCAGTTCTTC.

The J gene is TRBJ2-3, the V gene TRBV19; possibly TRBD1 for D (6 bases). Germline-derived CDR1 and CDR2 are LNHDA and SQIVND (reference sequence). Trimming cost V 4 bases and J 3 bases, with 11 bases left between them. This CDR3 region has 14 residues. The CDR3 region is CASSRTGRTDTQYF. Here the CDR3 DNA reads TGTGCCAGTAGTAGAACAGGGCGGACAGATACGCAGTATTTT.

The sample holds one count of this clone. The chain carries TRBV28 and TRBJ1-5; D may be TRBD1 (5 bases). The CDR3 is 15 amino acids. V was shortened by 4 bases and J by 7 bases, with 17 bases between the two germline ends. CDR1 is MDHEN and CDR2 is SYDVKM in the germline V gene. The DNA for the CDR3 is TGTGCCAGCAGTTCAGGGAGTTGGGAACGGCAGCCCCAGCATTTT. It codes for CASSSGSWERQPQHF. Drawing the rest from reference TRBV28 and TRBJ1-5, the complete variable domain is DVKVTQSSRYLVKRTGEKVFLECVQDMDHENMFWYRQDPGLGLRLIYFSYDVKMKEKGDIPEGYSVSREKKERFSLILESASTNQTSMYLCASSSGSWERQPQHFGDGTRLSIL.

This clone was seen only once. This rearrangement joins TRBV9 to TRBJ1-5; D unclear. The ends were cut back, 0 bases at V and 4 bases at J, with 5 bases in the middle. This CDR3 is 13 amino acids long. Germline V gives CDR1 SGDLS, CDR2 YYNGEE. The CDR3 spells CASSVDPNQPQHF. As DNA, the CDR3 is TGTGCCAGCAGCGTAGATCCTAATCAGCCCCAGCATTTT.

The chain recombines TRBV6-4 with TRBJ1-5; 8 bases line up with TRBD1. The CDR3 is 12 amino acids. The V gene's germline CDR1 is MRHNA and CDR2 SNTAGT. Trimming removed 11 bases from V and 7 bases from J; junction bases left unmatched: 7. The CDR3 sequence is CALRGLGQPQHF. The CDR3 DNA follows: TGTGCCCTCAGGGGGCTCGGGCAGCCCCAGCATTTT.

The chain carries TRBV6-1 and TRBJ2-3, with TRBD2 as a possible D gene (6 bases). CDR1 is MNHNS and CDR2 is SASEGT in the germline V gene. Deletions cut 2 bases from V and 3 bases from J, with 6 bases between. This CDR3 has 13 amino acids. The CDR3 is CASSERETDTQYF. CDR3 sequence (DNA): TGTGCCAGCAGTGAACGGGAGACAGATACGCAGTATTTT.

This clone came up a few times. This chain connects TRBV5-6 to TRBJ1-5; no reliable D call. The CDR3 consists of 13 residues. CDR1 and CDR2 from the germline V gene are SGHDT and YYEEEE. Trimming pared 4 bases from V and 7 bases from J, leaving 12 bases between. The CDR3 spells CASSIRTGQPQHF. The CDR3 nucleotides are TGTGCCAGCAGCATTCGGACCGGACAGCCCCAGCATTTT.

CDR3 sequence reads: CASATPKLAGAGEQFF. The CDR3 DNA reads TGTGCCAGTGCTACTCCGAAACTAGCGGGGGCGGGTGAGCAGTTCTTC. The chain couples TRBV19 to TRBJ2-1, with 11 nucleotides matching TRBD2. This CDR3 comprises 16 residues. Germline CDR1 and CDR2: LNHDA and SQIVND (reference sequence). J lost 9 bases, V lost 8 bases, and 15 bases had no gene match. The full variable domain, in which reference TRBV19 and TRBJ2-1 provide the parts outside the CDR3, is DGGITQSPKYLFRKEGQNVTLSCEQNLNHDAMYWYRQDPGQGLRLIYYSQIVNDFQKGDIAEGYSVSREKKESFPLTVTSAQKNPTAFYLCASATPKLAGAGEQFFGPGTRLTVL.